Listed here is a single T cell receptor beta chain. What it recognizes is unknown. Patients who provided the archived tumor blocks had not received neoadjuvant therapy before surgery. This specimen belongs to a study of CXCR4 blockade with PD-1 therapy in pancreatic cancer. Study-level results: Tumors were clonally expanded, mean approximately 0.14 versus 0.053 in healthy blood. Frequent tumor clones were encoded by many distinct rearrangements, suggesting shared antigens.

Profiled with immunoSEQ multiplex PCR; TCRdb holds only in-frame clones, not every one. This table has about 5,200 clones, 55% appearing once. The V end lost 5 bases, the J end lost 10 bases, and 12 bases lay between the germline ends. Germline V gives CDR1 MGHDK, CDR2 SYGVNS. The CDR3 length is 13 residues. The rearrangement links TRBV25-1 to TRBJ1-6; a possible D gene is TRBD1 (6 bases). The source is a human donor with pancreatic ductal adenocarcinoma. Sample: tumor tissue. CDR3 protein: CASSSRTDSPLHF. CDR3 sequence (DNA): TGTGCCAGCAGTTCCCGGACAGACTCACCCCTCCACTTT.